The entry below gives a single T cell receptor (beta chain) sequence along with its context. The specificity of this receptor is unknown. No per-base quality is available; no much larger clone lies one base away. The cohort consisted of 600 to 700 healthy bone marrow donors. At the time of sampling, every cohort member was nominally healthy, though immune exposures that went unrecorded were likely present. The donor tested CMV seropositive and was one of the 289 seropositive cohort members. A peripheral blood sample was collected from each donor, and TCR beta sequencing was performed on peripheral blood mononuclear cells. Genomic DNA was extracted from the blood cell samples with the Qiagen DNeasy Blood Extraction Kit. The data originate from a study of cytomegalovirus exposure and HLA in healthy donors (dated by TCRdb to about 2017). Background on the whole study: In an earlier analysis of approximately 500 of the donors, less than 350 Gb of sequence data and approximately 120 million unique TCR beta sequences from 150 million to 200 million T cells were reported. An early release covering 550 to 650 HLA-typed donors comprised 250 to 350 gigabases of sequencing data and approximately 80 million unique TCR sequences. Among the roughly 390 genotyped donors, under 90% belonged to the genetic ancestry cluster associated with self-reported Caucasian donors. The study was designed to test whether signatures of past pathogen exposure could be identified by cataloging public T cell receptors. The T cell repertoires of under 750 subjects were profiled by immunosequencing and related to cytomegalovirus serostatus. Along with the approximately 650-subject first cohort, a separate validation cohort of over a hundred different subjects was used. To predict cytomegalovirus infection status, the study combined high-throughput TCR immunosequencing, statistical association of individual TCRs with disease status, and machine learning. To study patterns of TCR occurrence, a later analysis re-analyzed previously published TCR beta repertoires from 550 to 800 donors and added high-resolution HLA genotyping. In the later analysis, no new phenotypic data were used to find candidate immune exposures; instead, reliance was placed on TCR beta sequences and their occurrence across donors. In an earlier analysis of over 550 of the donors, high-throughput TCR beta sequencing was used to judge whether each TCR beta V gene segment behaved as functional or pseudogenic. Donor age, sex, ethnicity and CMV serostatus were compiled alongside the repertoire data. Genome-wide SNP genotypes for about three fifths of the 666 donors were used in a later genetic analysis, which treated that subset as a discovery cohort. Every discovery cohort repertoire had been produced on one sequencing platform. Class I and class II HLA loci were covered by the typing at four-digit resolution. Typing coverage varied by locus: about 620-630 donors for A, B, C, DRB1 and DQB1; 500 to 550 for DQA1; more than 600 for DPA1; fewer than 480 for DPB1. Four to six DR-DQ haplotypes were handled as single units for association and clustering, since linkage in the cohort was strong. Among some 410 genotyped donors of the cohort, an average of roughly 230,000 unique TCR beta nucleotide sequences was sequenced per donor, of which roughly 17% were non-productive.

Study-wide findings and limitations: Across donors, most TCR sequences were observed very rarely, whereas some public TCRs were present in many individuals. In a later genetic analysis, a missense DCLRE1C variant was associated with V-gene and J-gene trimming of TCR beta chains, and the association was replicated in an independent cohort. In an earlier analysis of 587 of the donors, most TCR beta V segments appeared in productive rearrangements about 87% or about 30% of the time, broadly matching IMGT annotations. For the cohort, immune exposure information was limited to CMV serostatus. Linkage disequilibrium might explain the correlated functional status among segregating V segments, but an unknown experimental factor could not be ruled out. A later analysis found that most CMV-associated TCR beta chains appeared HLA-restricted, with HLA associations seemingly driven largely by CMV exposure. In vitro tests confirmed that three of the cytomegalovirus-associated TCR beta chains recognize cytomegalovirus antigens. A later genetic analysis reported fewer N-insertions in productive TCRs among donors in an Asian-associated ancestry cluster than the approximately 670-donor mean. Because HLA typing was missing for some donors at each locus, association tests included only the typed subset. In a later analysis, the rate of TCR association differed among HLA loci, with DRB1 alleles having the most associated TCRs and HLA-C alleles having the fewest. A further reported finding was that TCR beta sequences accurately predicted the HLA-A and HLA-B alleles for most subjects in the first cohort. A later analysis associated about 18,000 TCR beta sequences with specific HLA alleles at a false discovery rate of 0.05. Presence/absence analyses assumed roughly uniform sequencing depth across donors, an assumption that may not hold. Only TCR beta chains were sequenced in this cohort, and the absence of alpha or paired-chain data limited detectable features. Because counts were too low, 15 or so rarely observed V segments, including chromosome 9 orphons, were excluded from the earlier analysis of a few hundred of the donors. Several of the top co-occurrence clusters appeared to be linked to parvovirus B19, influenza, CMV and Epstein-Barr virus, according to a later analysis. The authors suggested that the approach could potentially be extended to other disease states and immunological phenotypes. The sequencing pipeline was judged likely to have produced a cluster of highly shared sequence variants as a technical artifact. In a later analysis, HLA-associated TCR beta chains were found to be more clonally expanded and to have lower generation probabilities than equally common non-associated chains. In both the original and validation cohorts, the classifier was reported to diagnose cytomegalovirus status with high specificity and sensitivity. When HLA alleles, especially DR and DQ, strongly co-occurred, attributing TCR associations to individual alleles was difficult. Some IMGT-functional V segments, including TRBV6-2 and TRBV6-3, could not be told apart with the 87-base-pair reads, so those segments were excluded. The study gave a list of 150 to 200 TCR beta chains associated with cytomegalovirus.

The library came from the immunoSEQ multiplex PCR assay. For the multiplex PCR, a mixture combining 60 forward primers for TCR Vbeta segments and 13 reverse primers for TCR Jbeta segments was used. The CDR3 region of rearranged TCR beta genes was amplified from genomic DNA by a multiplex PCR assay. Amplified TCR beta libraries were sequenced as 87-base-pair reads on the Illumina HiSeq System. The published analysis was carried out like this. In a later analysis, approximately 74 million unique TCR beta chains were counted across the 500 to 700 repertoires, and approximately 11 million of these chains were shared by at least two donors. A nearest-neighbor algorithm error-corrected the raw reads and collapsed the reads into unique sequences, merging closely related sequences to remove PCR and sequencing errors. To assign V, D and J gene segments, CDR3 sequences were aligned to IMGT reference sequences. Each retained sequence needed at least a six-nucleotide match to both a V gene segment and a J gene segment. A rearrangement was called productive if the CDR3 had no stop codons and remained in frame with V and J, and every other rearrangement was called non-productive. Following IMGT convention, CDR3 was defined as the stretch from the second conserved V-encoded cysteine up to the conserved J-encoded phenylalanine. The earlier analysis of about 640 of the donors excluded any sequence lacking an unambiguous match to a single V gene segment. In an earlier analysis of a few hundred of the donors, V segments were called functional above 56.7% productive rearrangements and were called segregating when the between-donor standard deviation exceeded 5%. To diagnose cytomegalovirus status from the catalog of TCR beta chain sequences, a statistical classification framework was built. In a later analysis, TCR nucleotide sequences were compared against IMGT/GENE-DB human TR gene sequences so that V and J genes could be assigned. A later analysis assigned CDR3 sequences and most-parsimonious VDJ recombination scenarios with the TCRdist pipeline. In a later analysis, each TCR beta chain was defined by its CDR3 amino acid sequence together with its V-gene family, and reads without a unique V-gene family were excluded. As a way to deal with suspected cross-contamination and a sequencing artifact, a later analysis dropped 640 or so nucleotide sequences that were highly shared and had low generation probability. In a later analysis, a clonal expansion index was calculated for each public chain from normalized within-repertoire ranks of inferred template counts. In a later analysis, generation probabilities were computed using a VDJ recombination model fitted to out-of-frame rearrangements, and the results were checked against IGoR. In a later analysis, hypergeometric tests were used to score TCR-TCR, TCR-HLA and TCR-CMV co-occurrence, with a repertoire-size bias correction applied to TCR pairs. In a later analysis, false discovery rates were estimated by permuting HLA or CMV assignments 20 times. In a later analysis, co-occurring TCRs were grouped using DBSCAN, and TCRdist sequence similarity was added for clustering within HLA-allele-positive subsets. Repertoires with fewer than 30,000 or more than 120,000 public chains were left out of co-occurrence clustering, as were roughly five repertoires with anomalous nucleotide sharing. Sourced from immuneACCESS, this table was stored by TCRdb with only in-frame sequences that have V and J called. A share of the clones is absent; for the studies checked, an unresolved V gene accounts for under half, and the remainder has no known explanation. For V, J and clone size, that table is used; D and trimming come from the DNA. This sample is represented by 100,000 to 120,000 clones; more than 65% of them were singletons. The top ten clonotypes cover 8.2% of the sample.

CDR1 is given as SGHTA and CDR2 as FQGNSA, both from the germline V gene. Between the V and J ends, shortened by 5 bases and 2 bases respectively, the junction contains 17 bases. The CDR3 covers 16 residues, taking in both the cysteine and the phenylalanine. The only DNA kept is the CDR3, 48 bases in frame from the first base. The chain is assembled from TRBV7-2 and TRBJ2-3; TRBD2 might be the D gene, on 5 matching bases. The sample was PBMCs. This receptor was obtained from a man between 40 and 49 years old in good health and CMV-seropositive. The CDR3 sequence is CASSVGHGGSTDTQYF. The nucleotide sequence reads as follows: TGTGCCAGCAGCGTCGGCCACGGCGGGTCCACAGATACGCAGTATTTT.